This T cell receptor beta chain is drawn from a study of shared clonotypes between healthy human individuals. As to this clone: Its antigen is unknown.

Study-wide results and limits: Only a few donors were included, so the genetic and exposure-history diversity represented was limited.

Germline values: CDR1 SEHNR, CDR2 FQNEAQ (reference sequence). Trimming pared 1 base from V and 2 bases from J, leaving 15 bases between. CDR3 length: 16 residues. Per the study methods: Junction-only sequences without quality scores were provided by ImmunoSEQ, so filtering was different. Only in-frame clones appear in the TCRdb table, and some are missing; sequencing was by immunoSEQ multiplex PCR. That table furnishes V, J and clone size, whereas the DNA furnished D and trimming. The table includes more than 2 million clones, about 95% detected once. Naivety among CD8 cells was defined by CD45RO negativity and positive CCR7 selection, thereby excluding terminally differentiated effector memory CD45RA+ cells.

V is TRBV7-9 and J is TRBJ2-7; D is perhaps TRBD1 or TRBD2 (5 bases each). The sequence derives from a man between 18 and 29 years old in good health. What was sequenced was naive CD8+ T cells sorted from blood. CDR3 amino acids: CASSLVPGTRAYEQYF. CDR3 bases: TGTGCCAGCAGCTTAGTGCCCGGGACCCGAGCCTACGAGCAGTACTTC. The full variable domain, rest sourced from reference TRBV7-9 and TRBJ2-7, is DTGVSQNPRHKITKRGQNVTFRCDPISEHNRLYWYRQTLGQGPEFLTYFQNEAQLEKSRLLSDRFSAERPKGSFSTLEIQRTEQGDSAMYLCASSLVPGTRAYEQYFGPGTRLTVT.